This record covers a single T cell receptor (beta chain). In the authors' workflow: The authors estimated nucleated cell counts from reference gene primer amplification. TCRdb's table, derived via immunoSEQ multiplex PCR, lists solely in-frame clones and lacks some. That table furnishes V, J and clone size, whereas the DNA furnished D and trimming. This table holds about 260,000 clones, 75% to 90% found once. Germline values: CDR1 GTSNPN, CDR2 SVGIG (reference sequence). The V segment lost 3 bases and the J segment 0 bases; nucleotides outside the gene matches: 5. The CDR3 is 14 residues long. This entry belongs to a study of blood T cell repertoires in COVID-19. Study in general: Collection of acute and convalescent COVID-19 samples took place in the United States, Italy and Spain. Sources were T cells, B-cell-depleted T cells, or PBMCs; the material itself was cDNA or gDNA.

This sequence originates from a woman in her 40s who had recovered from COVID-19. What was sequenced was peripheral blood. The V gene is TRBV30, the J gene TRBJ2-7; 7 positions agree with TRBD1. The DNA of the CDR3 is TGTGCCTGGAGGACAGGGCCCAGCTCCTACGAGCAGTACTTC. This gives the protein CAWRTGPSSYEQYF.